This TCR beta chain emerged from a study of blood T cells in healthy people across ages. V lost 5 bases and J 8 bases, leaving 10 bases between the germline ends. The CDR3 consists of 12 residues. The study recruited healthy Caucasian donors from Russia who were aged about 6 to 95. No fewer than 7 million PBMCs went into each sample. Alongside a J-beta primer mix, a sample-barcoded 5' primer served in a second PCR lasting roughly 7 to 11 cycles. Via MiXCR, TCRdb re-called the 5' RACE reads, giving one row per CDR3 protein. The repertoire holds roughly 680,000 distinct CDR3 sequences, with about 21% as singletons.

The TCR was taken from a man between 65 and 79 years old in good health. This rearrangement joins TRBV12-3 or TRBV12-4 to TRBJ2-4; a weak D match, TRBD2 (5 bases). Material for sequencing was blood. CDR3 region: CASSPGRDIQYF. The CDR3 nucleotides are TGTGCCAGCAGTCCGGGGAGAGACATTCAGTACTTC.